This T cell receptor (beta chain) was captured by sequencing in a study of cytomegalovirus exposure and HLA in healthy donors. Study-level points and caveats: Cytomegalovirus status, reportedly, was diagnosed with high specificity and sensitivity by the classifier.

Details on this clone: The antigen is not known.

Both 60 Vbeta primers and 13 Jbeta primers went into the PCR. Here immunoSEQ multiplex PCR was the method, and the copy in TCRdb shows in-frame clones only, minus some. Among some 190,000 clones, around 80% were seen once, and the ten largest hold 1.5% to 2%. Trimming shortened V by 4 bases and J by 3 bases, and 4 bases separated the two germline ends. Per germline, CDR1 SEHNR and CDR2 FQNEAQ (reference sequence). This CDR3 comprises 11 residues. The TCR sequence derives from a woman in her 30s in good health and CMV-seronegative. The rearrangement joins TRBV7-9 to TRBJ2-7; D gene unclear. Specimen: PBMCs. The chain's CDR3 is CASSSDYEQYF. The CDR3 nucleotides are TGTGCCAGCAGCTCAGACTACGAGCAGTACTTC.